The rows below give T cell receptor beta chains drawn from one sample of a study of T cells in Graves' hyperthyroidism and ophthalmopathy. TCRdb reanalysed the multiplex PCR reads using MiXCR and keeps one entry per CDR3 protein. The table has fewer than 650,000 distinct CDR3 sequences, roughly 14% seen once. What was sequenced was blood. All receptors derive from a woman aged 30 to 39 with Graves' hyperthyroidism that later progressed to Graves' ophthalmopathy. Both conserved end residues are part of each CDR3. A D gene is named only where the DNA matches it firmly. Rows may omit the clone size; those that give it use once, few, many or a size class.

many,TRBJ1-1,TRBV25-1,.,CASSESGSNTEAFF,TGTGCCAGCAGTGAATCGGGATCGAACACTGAAGCTTTCTTT
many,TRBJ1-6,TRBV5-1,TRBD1,CASSRTGGGSPLHF,TGCGCCAGCAGCAGAACAGGGGGAGGATCACCCCTCCACTTT
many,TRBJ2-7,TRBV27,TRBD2,CASSLSAGDLSYEQYF,TGTGCCAGCAGTTTATCAGCGGGAGACCTCTCCTACGAGCAGTACTTC
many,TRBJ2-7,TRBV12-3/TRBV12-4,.,CASSSDRRNYEQYF,TGTGCCAGCAGCTCCGACAGGCGAAACTACGAGCAGTACTTC
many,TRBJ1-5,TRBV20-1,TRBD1,CSAEQGNNQPQHF,TGCAGTGCTGAACAGGGGAACAATCAGCCCCAGCATTTT
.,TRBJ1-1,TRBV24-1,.,CATRGRRETEAFF,TGTGCCACCAGAGGCAGGAGGGAGACTGAAGCTTTCTTT
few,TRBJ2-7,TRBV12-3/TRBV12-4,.,CASSFTGGVYEQYF,TGTGCCAGCAGTTTCACAGGGGGGGTCTACGAGCAGTACTTC
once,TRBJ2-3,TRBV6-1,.,CASRNLWDTQYF,TGTGCCAGCAGGAATCTTTGGGATACGCAGTATTTT
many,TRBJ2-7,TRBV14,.,CASSQDSQLLYEQYF,TGTGCCAGCAGCCAAGATTCACAGCTACTCTACGAGCAGTACTTC
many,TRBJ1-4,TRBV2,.,CASRDIQEKLFF,TGTGCCAGCAGGGACATACAAGAAAAACTGTTTTTT
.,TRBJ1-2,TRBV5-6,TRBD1,CASREPGTGNYSYTF,TGTGCCAGCAGGGAACCCGGGACAGGGAACTATAGCTACACCTTC
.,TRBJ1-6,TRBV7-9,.,CASSLDVGVGGSPLHF,TGTGCCAGCAGCTTAGATGTGGGCGTTGGGGGATCACCCCTCCACTTT
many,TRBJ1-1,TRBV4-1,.,CASSQIRRMGTEAFF,TGCGCCAGCAGCCAGATTCGGCGGATGGGGACTGAAGCTTTCTTT
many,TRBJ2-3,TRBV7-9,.,CASRNGRTSTDTQYF,TGTGCCAGCAGAAACGGACGTACAAGCACAGATACGCAGTATTTT
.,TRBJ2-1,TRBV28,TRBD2,CASSLFSLAGGLYEQFF,TGTGCCAGCAGTTTATTCTCGCTAGCGGGAGGGCTCTATGAGCAGTTCTTC
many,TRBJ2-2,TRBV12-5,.,CASGLPPRGLAVDGGELFF,TGTGCTAGTGGTTTGCCCCCTAGGGGACTCGCCGTGGACGGCGGGGAGCTGTTTTTT
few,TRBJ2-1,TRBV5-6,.,CASSLRLVWDEQFF,TGTGCCAGCAGTTTACGACTAGTTTGGGATGAGCAGTTCTTC
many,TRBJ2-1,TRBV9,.,CASSSRDLEGEQFF,TGTGCCAGCAGCTCCCGGGACCTTGAGGGCGAGCAGTTCTTC
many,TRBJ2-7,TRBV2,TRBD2,CASRRLAGGDEQYF,TGTGCCAGCAGACGACTAGCGGGAGGTGACGAGCAGTACTTC
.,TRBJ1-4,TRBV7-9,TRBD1,CASSPRTGMATNEKLFF,TGTGCCAGCAGCCCGAGGACAGGGATGGCGACTAATGAAAAACTGTTTTTT
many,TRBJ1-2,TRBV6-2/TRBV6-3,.,CASSLAELRGYTF,TGTGCCAGCAGTTTGGCCGAGTTAAGGGGCTACACCTTC
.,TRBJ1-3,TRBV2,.,CASSDEAGNTIYF,TGTGCCAGCAGTGATGAGGCCGGAAACACCATATATTTT
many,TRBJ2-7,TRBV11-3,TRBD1,CASSPGTAPYEQYF,TGTGCCAGCAGCCCCGGGACAGCACCCTACGAGCAGTACTTC
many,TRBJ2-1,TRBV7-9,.,CASSLEEWNEQFF,TGTGCCAGCAGCTTAGAGGAATGGAATGAACAGTTCTTC
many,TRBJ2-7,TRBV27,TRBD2,CASRLWTSPLYEQYF,TGTGCCAGCAGGTTATGGACTAGCCCACTCTACGAGCAGTACTTC
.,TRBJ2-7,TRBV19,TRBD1,CASTDRVDEQYF,TGTGCCAGTACGGACAGGGTAGACGAGCAGTACTTC
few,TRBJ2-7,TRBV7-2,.,CASSLGIGLAAYEQYF,TGTGCCAGCAGCTTAGGGATAGGCCTAGCAGCTTACGAGCAGTACTTC
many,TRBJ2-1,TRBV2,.,CASSVGSHEQFF,TGTGCCAGCAGTGTGGGGTCCCATGAGCAGTTCTTC
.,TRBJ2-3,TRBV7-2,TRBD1,CAGSLDRGTDTQYF,TGTGCCGGCAGCCTCGACAGGGGGACAGATACGCAGTATTTT
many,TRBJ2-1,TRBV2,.,CASLRDQSLNEQFF,TGTGCCAGCCTCCGGGACCAGTCCTTGAATGAGCAGTTCTTC
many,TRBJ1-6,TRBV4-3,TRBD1,CASSQVTGVGSPLHF,TGCGCCAGCAGCCAAGTAACAGGGGTAGGATCACCCCTCCACTTT
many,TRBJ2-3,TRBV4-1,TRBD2,CASSQAPLAGGLADTQYF,TGCGCCAGCAGCCAAGCCCCCCTAGCGGGAGGTCTCGCAGATACGCAGTATTTT
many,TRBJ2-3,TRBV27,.,CASSLIPPDTQYF,TGTGCCAGCAGCCTGATCCCCCCAGATACGCAGTATTTT
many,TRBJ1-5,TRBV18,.,CASSPAENQPQHF,TGTGCCAGCTCACCGGCCGAAAATCAGCCCCAGCATTTT
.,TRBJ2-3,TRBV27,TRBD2,CASSFGAGVPDTQYF,TGTGCCAGCAGTTTTGGGGCGGGAGTTCCAGATACGCAGTATTTT
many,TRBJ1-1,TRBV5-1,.,CASSAGVSTEAFF,TGCGCCAGCAGCGCGGGGGTGAGCACTGAAGCTTTCTTT
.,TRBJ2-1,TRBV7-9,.,CASSQVEREPFNEQFF,TGTGCCAGCAGCCAAGTGGAACGGGAGCCCTTCAATGAGCAGTTCTTC
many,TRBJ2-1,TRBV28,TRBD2,CASLQNAIAGGPGNEQFF,TGTGCCAGCTTACAAAACGCAATAGCGGGAGGGCCGGGGAATGAGCAGTTCTTC
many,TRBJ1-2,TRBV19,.,CASNIGPGSYGYTF,TGTGCCAGTAATATTGGCCCGGGAAGCTATGGCTACACCTTC
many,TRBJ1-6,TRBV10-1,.,CASQVSYNSPLHF,TGCGCCAGCCAGGTCTCCTATAATTCACCCCTCCACTTT
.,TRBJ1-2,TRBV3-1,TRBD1,CASSLIQGGGNYGYTF,TGTGCCAGCAGCCTTATCCAGGGGGGGGGGAACTATGGCTACACCTTC
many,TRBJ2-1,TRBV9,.,CASSGTGGGYNEQFF,TGTGCCAGCAGCGGGACAGGTGGGGGGTACAATGAGCAGTTCTTC
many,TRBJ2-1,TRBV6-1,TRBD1,CASKTGADNEQFF,TGTGCCAGCAAAACAGGGGCCGACAATGAGCAGTTCTTC
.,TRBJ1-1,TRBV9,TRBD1,CASSRKTGGVNTEAFF,TGTGCCAGCAGCCGAAAGACAGGGGGCGTGAACACTGAAGCTTTCTTT
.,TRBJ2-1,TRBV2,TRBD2,CANTRREGLGNEQFF,TGTGCCAACACTCGGCGGGAGGGCCTAGGAAACGAGCAGTTCTTC
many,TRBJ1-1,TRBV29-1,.,CSVVEVGPQNTEAFF,TGCAGCGTTGTCGAGGTAGGGCCTCAGAACACTGAAGCTTTCTTT
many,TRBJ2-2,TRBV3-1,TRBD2,CASSRLADTGELFF,TGTGCCAGCAGCCGACTAGCGGACACCGGGGAGCTGTTTTTT
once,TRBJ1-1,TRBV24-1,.,CATSDSVCTEAFF,TGTGCCACCAGTGATTCGGTGTGCACTGAAGCTTTCTTT
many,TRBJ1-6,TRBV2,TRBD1,CASSGGTGRNSPLHF,TGTGCCAGCAGTGGGGGGACAGGGAGGAATTCACCCCTCCACTTT
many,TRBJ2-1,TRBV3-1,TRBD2,CASSQEGGLASKEQFF,TGTGCCAGCAGCCAAGAGGGGGGACTAGCCTCCAAAGAGCAGTTCTTC
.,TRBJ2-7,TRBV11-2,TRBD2,CASSLSGTYTLEQYF,TGTGCCAGCAGCCTTAGCGGGACCTACACCCTCGAGCAGTACTTC